This is a list of T cell receptor beta chains from one sample in a study of blood T cell repertoires in COVID-19. Sequencing used immunoSEQ multiplex PCR; TCRdb keeps in-frame clones, though not all of them. Of roughly 400,000 clones detected, about 88% appear once; the ten largest clones hold around 1.5%. Sequencing was carried out using PBMCs or T cells enriched from blood (not recorded which). Receptors originate from a woman aged 18-29 years who had been exposed to COVID-19. CDR3s include the opening cysteine and the closing phenylalanine or tryptophan. Each record gives: CDR3 DNA, CDR3 protein, D gene, V gene, clone size, J gene. A D gene is named only where the DNA matches it firmly. Not every row has a clone size; where given, it reads once, few, many or a size class.

CDR3 DNA: TGTGCCAGCCTGAAGGGAGGGGGGGCCACAGATACGCAGTATTTT
CDR3 protein: CASLKGGGATDTQYF
D gene: .
V gene: TRBV7-3
clone size: once
J gene: TRBJ2-3

CDR3 DNA: TGTGCCAGCTCACCGGGGAGACCGCAAGAGACCCAGTACTTC
CDR3 protein: CASSPGRPQETQYF
D gene: .
V gene: TRBV18
clone size: once
J gene: TRBJ2-5

CDR3 DNA: TGTGCCAGTAGGAATTCAGGGTATGGCTACACCTTC
CDR3 protein: CASRNSGYGYTF
D gene: .
V gene: TRBV19
clone size: .
J gene: TRBJ1-2

CDR3 DNA: TGTGCCATCAGTGAGAGGGGACTAGCGGGAGGGTTGTACGAGCAGTACTTC
CDR3 protein: CAISERGLAGGLYEQYF
D gene: TRBD2
V gene: TRBV10-3
clone size: .
J gene: TRBJ2-7

CDR3 DNA: TGTGCCAGCTCACCATTAGCGGAGTCGGATGAGCAGTACTTC
CDR3 protein: CASSPLAESDEQYF
D gene: .
V gene: TRBV18
clone size: .
J gene: TRBJ2-7

CDR3 DNA: TGTGCCAGCAGTTCAGACAGGTCAACGAATGAAAAACTGTTTTTT
CDR3 protein: CASSSDRSTNEKLFF
D gene: .
V gene: TRBV7-6
clone size: .
J gene: TRBJ1-4

CDR3 DNA: TGTGCCAGCAGGCGGGAGGTGGCAGTTGGAGAAAAACTGTTTTTT
CDR3 protein: CASRREVAVGEKLFF
D gene: .
V gene: TRBV6-5
clone size: .
J gene: TRBJ1-4

CDR3 DNA: TGTGCCAGCAGCCAAACGGGGAAAGGAAATTCACCCCTCCACTTT
CDR3 protein: CASSQTGKGNSPLHF
D gene: .
V gene: TRBV3-1/TRBV3-2
clone size: .
J gene: TRBJ1-6

CDR3 DNA: TGTGCTAGTGGAACCACGGGGGGGGAGAATGGCTACACCTTC
CDR3 protein: CASGTTGGENGYTF
D gene: .
V gene: TRBV12-5
clone size: .
J gene: TRBJ1-2

CDR3 DNA: TGTGCCAGCAGCCTTAGCGGGAGTGGATACGAGCAGTACTTC
CDR3 protein: CASSLSGSGYEQYF
D gene: TRBD2
V gene: TRBV7-2
clone size: .
J gene: TRBJ2-7

CDR3 DNA: TGTGCCGCAGGACAGAGCTACGAGCAGTACTTC
CDR3 protein: CAAGQSYEQYF
D gene: .
V gene: TRBV28
clone size: .
J gene: TRBJ2-7

CDR3 DNA: TGTGCCAGCACCGTGACTCAGTGGGATGGCTACACCTTC
CDR3 protein: CASTVTQWDGYTF
D gene: .
V gene: TRBV5-6
clone size: few
J gene: TRBJ1-2

CDR3 DNA: TGTGCCAGTAGTGAATCGAGACTAGCGGGAGGGTTCGAGCAGTACTTC
CDR3 protein: CASSESRLAGGFEQYF
D gene: TRBD2
V gene: TRBV19
clone size: .
J gene: TRBJ2-7

CDR3 DNA: TGTGCCAGCAGCAGACTAGCGGGAGACTACGAGCAGTACTTC
CDR3 protein: CASSRLAGDYEQYF
D gene: TRBD2
V gene: TRBV14
clone size: .
J gene: TRBJ2-7

CDR3 DNA: TGTGCCAGCAGCCTACAGGGGGCGGTTGGGGCCAACGTCCTGACTTTC
CDR3 protein: CASSLQGAVGANVLTF
D gene: TRBD1
V gene: TRBV7-2
clone size: few
J gene: TRBJ2-6

CDR3 DNA: TGTGCCAGTAGTATGGCGGCAGGGGCCTACGAGCAGTACTTC
CDR3 protein: CASSMAAGAYEQYF
D gene: .
V gene: TRBV19
clone size: once
J gene: TRBJ2-7

CDR3 DNA: TGTGCCAGCAGCTCCCGTCTAGCGGGAGGTCAATCCTACAATGAGCAGTTCTTC
CDR3 protein: CASSSRLAGGQSYNEQFF
D gene: TRBD2
V gene: TRBV7-6
clone size: .
J gene: TRBJ2-1

CDR3 DNA: TGTGCCAGCAGCATTTTTGGGGGGGGGACTGAAGCTTTCTTT
CDR3 protein: CASSIFGGGTEAFF
D gene: .
V gene: TRBV28
clone size: .
J gene: TRBJ1-1

CDR3 DNA: TGTGCCAGTACCCCGGCAGGGATCGGTGAGACCCAGTACTTC
CDR3 protein: CASTPAGIGETQYF
D gene: .
V gene: TRBV19
clone size: .
J gene: TRBJ2-5

CDR3 DNA: TGCGCCAGCAGCCAAGTTCCTAGCGGGAGTACGAATGAGCAGTTCTTC
CDR3 protein: CASSQVPSGSTNEQFF
D gene: TRBD2
V gene: TRBV4-1
clone size: .
J gene: TRBJ2-1

CDR3 DNA: TGTGCCAGCAGTCAACGTCTCGGCAGGGGATTTCCGGGCGGGGAGACCCAGTACTTC
CDR3 protein: CASSQRLGRGFPGGETQYF
D gene: .
V gene: TRBV27
clone size: .
J gene: TRBJ2-5

CDR3 DNA: TGCGCCAGCAGCTTGGAGGGAGCGGGAGCCGGGGAGCTGTTTTTT
CDR3 protein: CASSLEGAGAGELFF
D gene: TRBD2
V gene: TRBV5-1
clone size: .
J gene: TRBJ2-2

CDR3 DNA: TGTGCCAGCAGCTTGGACAACTCAGGTGATAGGGGGTATAATTCACCCCTCCACTTT
CDR3 protein: CASSLDNSGDRGYNSPLHF
D gene: .
V gene: TRBV5-5
clone size: .
J gene: TRBJ1-6

CDR3 DNA: TGTGCCAGTAGTCTAGGTGGCCAGCCCCAGCATTTT
CDR3 protein: CASSLGGQPQHF
D gene: .
V gene: TRBV19
clone size: .
J gene: TRBJ1-5

CDR3 DNA: TGTGCCAGCAGGCAGGCCGTGAGACACACTGAAGCTTTCTTT
CDR3 protein: CASRQAVRHTEAFF
D gene: .
V gene: TRBV2
clone size: few
J gene: TRBJ1-1

CDR3 DNA: TGTGCCAGCAGCTTAGCTAGCGGGGGGCCCGCCCAACACTACGAGCAGTACTTC
CDR3 protein: CASSLASGGPAQHYEQYF
D gene: TRBD2
V gene: TRBV7-2
clone size: .
J gene: TRBJ2-7

CDR3 DNA: TGTGCCAGCAGCCAAGGTAGGACAGGGGGCGATCAGCCCCAGCATTTT
CDR3 protein: CASSQGRTGGDQPQHF
D gene: TRBD1
V gene: TRBV4-2
clone size: .
J gene: TRBJ1-5

CDR3 DNA: TGTGCCAGCTCACTTGGGACAGCCTCTGGAAACACCATATATTTT
CDR3 protein: CASSLGTASGNTIYF
D gene: TRBD1
V gene: TRBV18
clone size: .
J gene: TRBJ1-3

CDR3 DNA: TGTGCCAGCAGCTTAGGGACAGGGGGGTACGAGCAGTACTTC
CDR3 protein: CASSLGTGGYEQYF
D gene: TRBD1
V gene: TRBV13
clone size: .
J gene: TRBJ2-7

CDR3 DNA: TGTGCCAGCAGCTGGCAGGGGGCCGACTCTGGAAACACCATATATTTT
CDR3 protein: CASSWQGADSGNTIYF
D gene: TRBD1
V gene: TRBV5-8
clone size: few
J gene: TRBJ1-3

CDR3 DNA: TGTGCCAGTAGTATTAAATTAAATCTAGCGGGTTACTCCTACGAGCAGTACTTC
CDR3 protein: CASSIKLNLAGYSYEQYF
D gene: TRBD2
V gene: TRBV19
clone size: once
J gene: TRBJ2-7

CDR3 DNA: TGTGCCAGCTCACCTAGACAGAACAACTACGAGCAGTACTTC
CDR3 protein: CASSPRQNNYEQYF
D gene: .
V gene: TRBV18
clone size: few
J gene: TRBJ2-7

CDR3 DNA: TGTGCCAGCAGTTCCCCGGGACAGGGGGCCAACGAGCAGTACTTC
CDR3 protein: CASSSPGQGANEQYF
D gene: TRBD1
V gene: TRBV7-2
clone size: .
J gene: TRBJ2-7

CDR3 DNA: TGTGCCAGCAGCCCTCGAACAGGATCCGGGAATCAGCCCCAGCATTTT
CDR3 protein: CASSPRTGSGNQPQHF
D gene: .
V gene: TRBV3-1/TRBV3-2
clone size: few
J gene: TRBJ1-5

CDR3 DNA: TGTGCCAGTAGCTTGGGACAGCTCTATCAGCCCCAGCATTTT
CDR3 protein: CASSLGQLYQPQHF
D gene: TRBD1
V gene: TRBV19
clone size: .
J gene: TRBJ1-5

CDR3 DNA: TGTGCCAGCTCACCACACAGGGGAGACGAGCAGTACTTC
CDR3 protein: CASSPHRGDEQYF
D gene: TRBD1
V gene: TRBV18
clone size: .
J gene: TRBJ2-7

CDR3 DNA: TGTGCCAGCAGCTTCCTACCTGAGCAGTTCTTC
CDR3 protein: CASSFLPEQFF
D gene: .
V gene: TRBV7-9
clone size: .
J gene: TRBJ2-1

CDR3 DNA: TGTGCCAGCGCAGGACAGGGCGACTCCTACGAGCAGTACTTC
CDR3 protein: CASAGQGDSYEQYF
D gene: TRBD1
V gene: TRBV18
clone size: .
J gene: TRBJ2-7

CDR3 DNA: TGTGCCAGCAGCTTAGGCCGGAATGAGCAGTTCTTC
CDR3 protein: CASSLGRNEQFF
D gene: .
V gene: TRBV7-9
clone size: .
J gene: TRBJ2-1

CDR3 DNA: TGTGCCAGCAGGGGGACAGGGAGTCGGCCCCAGCATTTT
CDR3 protein: CASRGTGSRPQHF
D gene: TRBD1
V gene: TRBV12-3/TRBV12-4
clone size: .
J gene: TRBJ1-5

CDR3 DNA: TGTGCCACCAGTGACACTACAGGGGGCAATCAGCCCCAGCATTTT
CDR3 protein: CATSDTTGGNQPQHF
D gene: TRBD1
V gene: TRBV24-1
clone size: .
J gene: TRBJ1-5

CDR3 DNA: TGTGCCAGCAGACGGCAGGGGGGAGGCTACGAGCAGTACTTC
CDR3 protein: CASRRQGGGYEQYF
D gene: .
V gene: TRBV6-5
clone size: .
J gene: TRBJ2-7

CDR3 DNA: TGTGCCAGCAGCTTCCAGGGCAGGTACGAGCAGTACTTC
CDR3 protein: CASSFQGRYEQYF
D gene: .
V gene: TRBV7-2
clone size: .
J gene: TRBJ2-7

CDR3 DNA: TGTGCCTGGATAGGGACAGGGGTTACTAGCACAGATACGCAGTATTTT
CDR3 protein: CAWIGTGVTSTDTQYF
D gene: TRBD1
V gene: TRBV30
clone size: once
J gene: TRBJ2-3

CDR3 DNA: TGTGCCAGCAGCCAAGTGCGGGGGATGGATGAAAAACTGTTTTTT
CDR3 protein: CASSQVRGMDEKLFF
D gene: .
V gene: TRBV4-2
clone size: few
J gene: TRBJ1-4

CDR3 DNA: TGCGCCAGCAGCCAAGATTCAGGGGGCAGTTATTCACCCCTCCACTTT
CDR3 protein: CASSQDSGGSYSPLHF
D gene: TRBD1
V gene: TRBV4-3
clone size: .
J gene: TRBJ1-6

CDR3 DNA: TGTGCCAGCAGTTTGGGACAGGGTTATGGCTACACCTTC
CDR3 protein: CASSLGQGYGYTF
D gene: TRBD1
V gene: TRBV28
clone size: .
J gene: TRBJ1-2

CDR3 DNA: TGTGCCAGCCTGGGCAGGGGGAACACTGAAGCTTTCTTT
CDR3 protein: CASLGRGNTEAFF
D gene: .
V gene: TRBV28
clone size: .
J gene: TRBJ1-1

CDR3 DNA: TGCGCCAGCAGCCAAGAAGACAGATTGAGCTCCTACAATGAGCAGTTCTTC
CDR3 protein: CASSQEDRLSSYNEQFF
D gene: .
V gene: TRBV4-1
clone size: .
J gene: TRBJ2-1

CDR3 DNA: TGTGCCAGCAGCCAAGGTACGCCGGGACAGGGGATCAAAGAGACCCAGTACTTC
CDR3 protein: CASSQGTPGQGIKETQYF
D gene: TRBD1
V gene: TRBV3-1/TRBV3-2
clone size: .
J gene: TRBJ2-5

CDR3 DNA: TGCGCCAGCAGCCAAGATAATATCGCCGGGGAGCTGTTTTTT
CDR3 protein: CASSQDNIAGELFF
D gene: .
V gene: TRBV4-3
clone size: .
J gene: TRBJ2-2

CDR3 DNA: TGCGCCAGCAGCCTGGGGGCAGGACAATCCTACGAGCAGTACTTC
CDR3 protein: CASSLGAGQSYEQYF
D gene: .
V gene: TRBV4-1
clone size: once
J gene: TRBJ2-7

CDR3 DNA: TGTGCCACCAGTGATTTAAGGGGACTAGCGGGTCCGGAGAGGACAGATACGCAGTATTTT
CDR3 protein: CATSDLRGLAGPERTDTQYF
D gene: TRBD2
V gene: TRBV24-1
clone size: .
J gene: TRBJ2-3

CDR3 DNA: TGTGCCAGCAGCCATCAGGTTGGTGCGGATACGCAGTATTTT
CDR3 protein: CASSHQVGADTQYF
D gene: .
V gene: TRBV3-1/TRBV3-2
clone size: .
J gene: TRBJ2-3

CDR3 DNA: TGCGCCAGCTCAGGGAACACTGAAGCTTTCTTT
CDR3 protein: CASSGNTEAFF
D gene: .
V gene: TRBV5-1
clone size: .
J gene: TRBJ1-1

CDR3 DNA: TGTGCCAGCTGGGGTACAGGGACGAACACCGGGGAGCTGTTTTTT
CDR3 protein: CASWGTGTNTGELFF
D gene: .
V gene: TRBV5-4
clone size: few
J gene: TRBJ2-2

CDR3 DNA: TGTGCCAGCAGCATACAGGTGAACACTGAAGCTTTCTTT
CDR3 protein: CASSIQVNTEAFF
D gene: .
V gene: TRBV11-3
clone size: .
J gene: TRBJ1-1

CDR3 DNA: TGTGCCAGCAAAACTCGACAGGGACTGGAGACCCAGTACTTC
CDR3 protein: CASKTRQGLETQYF
D gene: .
V gene: TRBV28
clone size: once
J gene: TRBJ2-5

CDR3 DNA: TGTGCCAGCAGCCGTCCCGGGACAGGGGACACCGGGGAGCTGTTTTTT
CDR3 protein: CASSRPGTGDTGELFF
D gene: TRBD1
V gene: TRBV28
clone size: .
J gene: TRBJ2-2